The 14 T cell receptor beta chains below were found in one sample sequenced in a study of CD8 T cells in Susac syndrome. With random hexamers, reverse transcription was performed on about 0.5 to 1 ug of RNA. MiXCR, applied by TCRdb to the immunoSEQ multiplex PCR reads, yields one record per CDR3 protein. The table has about 400,000 distinct CDR3 sequences, more than 70% seen once. Sequencing input: CD8+ T cells from PBMCs. The receptors here all came from a human donor with multiple sclerosis.

The chain employs TRBV4-1 and TRBJ1-5, with D hard to call. V was clipped by 1 base and J by 2 bases, with 9 bases between them. Germline lookup yields CDR1 MGHRA and CDR2 YSYEKL. This CDR3 comprises 15 residues. CDR3 coding DNA: TGCGCCAGCAGCCAAGCCCCGGGCGGCAATCAGCCCCAGCATTTT. Its protein is CASSQAPGGNQPQHF.

The chain combines TRBV25-1 with TRBJ1-1; possibly TRBD1 for D (6 bases). V shed 2 bases and J shed 1 base, with 17 bases lying between them. The CDR3 runs to 17 residues. CDR1 and CDR2 (germline): MGHDK, SYGVNS. This CDR3 is CASSEGAGEAPNTEAFF. The DNA for the CDR3 is TGTGCCAGCAGTGAAGGGGCAGGGGAAGCCCCGAACACTGAAGCTTTCTTT.

The chain combines TRBV19 with TRBJ1-1, with 8 bases matching TRBD1. The germline gives CDR1 LNHDA, CDR2 SQIVND (reference sequence). The ends lost 5 bases at V and 1 base at J; junction bases unmatched: 15. The CDR3 has 18 amino acids. The CDR3 DNA reads TGTGCCAGTAGTCCGGCCCGGGACAGGACTAGCGAGAACACTGAAGCTTTCTTT. Translating it yields CASSPARDRTSENTEAFF.

CDR3 region: CASSSLVGGRDTGELFF. In DNA, the CDR3 is TGTGCCAGCAGCTCCCTAGTAGGGGGACGGGACACCGGGGAGCTGTTTTTT. The rearrangement links TRBV7-9 to TRBJ2-2, with D tentatively TRBD1 (6 bases). Germline CDR1 SEHNR, CDR2 FQNEAQ (reference sequence). The CDR3 is 17 amino acids. The V end lost 4 bases, the J end lost 3 bases, and 18 bases lay between the germline ends.

This CDR3 is CASGLVLSSGLQHGSPLHF. The CDR3 DNA sequence: TGTGCTAGTGGTTTGGTACTCTCCTCAGGCCTCCAGCACGGATCACCCCTCCACTTT. J is TRBJ1-6 and V is TRBV12-5; no clear D. CDR3 length: 19 residues. Trimming cost V 0 bases and J 10 bases, with 25 bases left between them. CDR1 and CDR2 from the germline V gene are LGHNT and FRNRAP.

This chain connects TRBV19 to TRBJ2-7, with D possibly being TRBD1 (6 bases). Germline V lookup: CDR1 LNHDA, CDR2 SQIVND (reference sequence). V lost 3 bases and J 2 bases, leaving 11 bases between the germline ends. The CDR3 is 14 residues long. The CDR3 region is CASSITGSAYEQYF. In DNA form, the CDR3 reads TGTGCCAGTAGTATCACAGGGTCCGCCTACGAGCAGTACTTC.

This chain joins TRBV28 and TRBJ2-7; D ambiguous. Germline V lookup: CDR1 MDHEN, CDR2 SYDVKM. This CDR3 has 13 residues. V gave up 6 bases and J gave up 2 bases, with 11 bases separating them. The DNA of the CDR3 is TGTGCCAGCAGAGAAGTGAACACCTACGAGCAGTACTTC. Translated, it gives CASREVNTYEQYF.

The chain couples TRBV5-6 to TRBJ2-1; TRBD2 aligns across 10 bases. V trimming: 4 bases; J trimming: 9 bases; junction bases outside the gene matches: 4. The length of the CDR3 is 13 residues. Germline CDR1 reads SGHDT; CDR2 reads YYEEEE. Here the CDR3 reads CASSLGTSVEQFF. CDR3 DNA: TGTGCCAGCAGCCTAGGGACTAGCGTTGAGCAGTTCTTC.

The chain has TRBV6-5 and TRBJ1-2; tentatively, D is TRBD1 (5 bases). CDR1 is MNHEY, CDR2 SVGAGI, per germline. The CDR3 runs to 18 residues. V lost 0 bases, J lost 2 bases, and 19 bases lay in between. The CDR3 sequence is CASSYSISDKGPNYGYTF. The CDR3 DNA reads as TGTGCCAGCAGTTACTCGATTTCGGACAAGGGGCCAAACTATGGCTACACCTTC.

The gene calls are TRBV27 and TRBJ1-2; 11 nucleotides match TRBD1. The germline CDR1 and CDR2 sequences are MNHEY and SMNVEV (reference sequence). This CDR3 is built from 14 residues. J lost 7 bases, V lost 3 bases, and 4 bases had no gene match. CDR3 amino acids: CASSFGQGALGYTF. The CDR3 region has the DNA TGTGCCAGCAGTTTCGGACAGGGGGCGCTTGGCTACACCTTC.

The V call is TRBV29-1, the J call TRBJ1-2; D is uncertain. V lost 5 bases, J lost 0 bases, and 10 bases lay in between. From germline, CDR1 is SQVTM and CDR2 ANQGSEA. This CDR3 spans 13 amino acids. Here the CDR3 DNA reads TGCAGCGTTATCGACCGAGCTAACTATGGCTACACCTTC. Amino acid sequence: CSVIDRANYGYTF.

This chain links TRBV30 with TRBJ1-1; D is undetermined. Germline CDR1 reads GTSNPN; CDR2 reads SVGIG (reference sequence). The CDR3 is made up of 12 amino acids. Trimming took off 5 bases at V and 0 bases at J, with 7 bases between the two ends. DNA for the CDR3: TGTGCCTGGGGTACAGTGAACACTGAAGCTTTCTTT. Translation: CAWGTVNTEAFF.

The rearrangement links TRBV13 to TRBJ2-2; 8 nucleotides line up with TRBD2. This CDR3 comprises 15 residues. Unmatched junction bases numbered 3, after V lost 1 base and J lost 5 bases. Per germline, CDR1 PRHDT and CDR2 FYEKMQ (reference sequence). The CDR3 spells CASSLAGGRTGELFF. CDR3 DNA sequence: TGTGCCAGCAGCTTAGCGGGGGGGCGAACCGGGGAGCTGTTTTTT.

Details on this clonotype: Given the absence of the conserved phenylalanine or tryptophan at the CDR3 end, a read error is likely. The chain uses TRBV20-1 and TRBJ2-2; a weak D match, TRBD2 (6 bases). Trimming removed 0 bases at V and 6 bases at J, with 14 bases between. CDR1 is DFQATT, CDR2 SNEGSKA, per germline (reference sequence). The CDR3 loop spans 15 amino acids. DNA of the CDR3: TGCAGTGCTAGAGATCTGCAGGGAGGATCCGGGGAGCTGTTTCTT. Protein sequence: CSARDLQGGSGELFL.